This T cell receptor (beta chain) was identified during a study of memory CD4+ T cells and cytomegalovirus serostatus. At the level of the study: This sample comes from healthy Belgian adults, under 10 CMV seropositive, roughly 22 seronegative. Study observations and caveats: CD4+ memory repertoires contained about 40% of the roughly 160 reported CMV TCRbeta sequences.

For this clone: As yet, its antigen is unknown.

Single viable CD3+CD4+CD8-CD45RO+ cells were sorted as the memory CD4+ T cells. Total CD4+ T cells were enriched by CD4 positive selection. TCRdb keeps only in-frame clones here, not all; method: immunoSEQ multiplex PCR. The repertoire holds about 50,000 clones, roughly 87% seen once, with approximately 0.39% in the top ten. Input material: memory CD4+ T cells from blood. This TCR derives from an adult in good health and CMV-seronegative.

The CDR3 is CASKAGAAADTQYF. The CDR3, as DNA: TGTGCCAGTAAGGCGGGGGCGGCCGCAGATACGCAGTATTTT. V usage is TRBV19 and J usage is TRBJ2-3; D may be TRBD2 (7 bases). Per germline, CDR1 LNHDA and CDR2 SQIVND (reference sequence). CDR3 length equals 14 residues. Between the trimmed V and J ends, which lost 7 bases and 4 bases, there was a span of 15 bases.